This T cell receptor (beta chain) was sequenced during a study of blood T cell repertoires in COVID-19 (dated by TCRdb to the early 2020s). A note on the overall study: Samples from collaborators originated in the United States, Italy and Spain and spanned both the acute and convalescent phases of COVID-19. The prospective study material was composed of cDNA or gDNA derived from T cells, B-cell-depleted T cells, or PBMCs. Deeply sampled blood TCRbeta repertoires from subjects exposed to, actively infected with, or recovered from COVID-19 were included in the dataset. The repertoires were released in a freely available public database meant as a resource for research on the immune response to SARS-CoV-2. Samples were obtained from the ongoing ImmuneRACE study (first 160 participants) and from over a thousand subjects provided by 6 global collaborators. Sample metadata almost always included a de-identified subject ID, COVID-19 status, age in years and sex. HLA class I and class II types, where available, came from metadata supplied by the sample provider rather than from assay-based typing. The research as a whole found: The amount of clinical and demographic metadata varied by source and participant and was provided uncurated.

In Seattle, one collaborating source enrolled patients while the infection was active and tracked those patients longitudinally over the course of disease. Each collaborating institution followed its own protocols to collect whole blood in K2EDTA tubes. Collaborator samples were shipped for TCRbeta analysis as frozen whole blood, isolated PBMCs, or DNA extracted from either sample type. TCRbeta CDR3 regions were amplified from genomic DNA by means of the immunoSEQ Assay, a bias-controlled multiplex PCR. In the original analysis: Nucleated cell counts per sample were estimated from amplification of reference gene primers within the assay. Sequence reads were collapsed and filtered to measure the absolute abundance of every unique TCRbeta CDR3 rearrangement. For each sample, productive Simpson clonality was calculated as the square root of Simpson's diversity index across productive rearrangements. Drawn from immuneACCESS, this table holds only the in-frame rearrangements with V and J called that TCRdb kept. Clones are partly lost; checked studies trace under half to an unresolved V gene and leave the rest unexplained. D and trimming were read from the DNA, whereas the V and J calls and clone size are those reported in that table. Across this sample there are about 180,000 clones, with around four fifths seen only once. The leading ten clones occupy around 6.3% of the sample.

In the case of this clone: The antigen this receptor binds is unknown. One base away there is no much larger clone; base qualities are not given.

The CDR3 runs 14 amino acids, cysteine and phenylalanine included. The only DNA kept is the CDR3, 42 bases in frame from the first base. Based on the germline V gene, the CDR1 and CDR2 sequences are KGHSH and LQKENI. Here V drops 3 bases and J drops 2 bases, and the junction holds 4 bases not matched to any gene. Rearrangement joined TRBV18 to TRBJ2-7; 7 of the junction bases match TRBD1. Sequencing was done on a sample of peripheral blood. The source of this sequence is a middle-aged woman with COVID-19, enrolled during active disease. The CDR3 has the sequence CASSPPQGAYEQYF. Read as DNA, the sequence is TGTGCCAGCTCACCCCCCCAGGGGGCCTACGAGCAGTACTTC.